This TCR beta chain was recovered during a study of blood T cell repertoires in COVID-19. The wider study: Samples representing acute and convalescent COVID-19 were sourced from the United States, Italy and Spain.

This CDR3 region has 16 residues. The germline V gene encodes CDR1 MNHEY and CDR2 SMNVEV (reference sequence). The V end was cut by 5 bases, the J end by 5 bases, with 22 bases between. In the original processing: Amplification of reference gene primers provided the estimated nucleated cell counts. The table came from immunoSEQ multiplex PCR; TCRdb's copy has only in-frame clones and leaves some out. V, J and clone size are those of that table, while D and trimming were read from the DNA. The data hold about 46,000 clones, with around 83% observed a single time. Specimen: PBMCs or T cells enriched from blood (not recorded which). The clonotype was recovered from a woman in her 50s who had recovered from COVID-19. The rearrangement uses TRBV27 and TRBJ2-7; maybe TRBD2 (8 bases). CDR3 DNA: TGTGCCAGCAGTATAAGCGGGAGTTGGGGACAGCACGAGCAGTACTTC. Protein product: CASSISGSWGQHEQYF.